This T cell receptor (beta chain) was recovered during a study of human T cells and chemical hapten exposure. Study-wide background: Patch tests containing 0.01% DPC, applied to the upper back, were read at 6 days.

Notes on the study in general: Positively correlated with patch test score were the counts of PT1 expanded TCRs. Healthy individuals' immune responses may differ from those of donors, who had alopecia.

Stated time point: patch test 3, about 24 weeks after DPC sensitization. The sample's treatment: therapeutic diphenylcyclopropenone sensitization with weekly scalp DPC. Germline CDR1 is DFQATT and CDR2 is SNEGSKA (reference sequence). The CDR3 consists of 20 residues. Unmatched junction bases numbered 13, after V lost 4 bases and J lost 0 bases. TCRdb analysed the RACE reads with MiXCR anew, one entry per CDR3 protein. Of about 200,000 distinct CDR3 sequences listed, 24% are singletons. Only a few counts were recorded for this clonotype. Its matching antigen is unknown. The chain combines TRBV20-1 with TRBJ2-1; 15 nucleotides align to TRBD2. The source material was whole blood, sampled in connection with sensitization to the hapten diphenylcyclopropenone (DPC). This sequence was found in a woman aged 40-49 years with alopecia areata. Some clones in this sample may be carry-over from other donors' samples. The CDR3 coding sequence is TGCAGTGCTACTATCCCCCCGGGACTAGCGGGAGGCCTCTCCTACAATGAGCAGTTCTTC. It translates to CSATIPPGLAGGLSYNEQFF.